This entry is about one T cell receptor beta chain. This clone was detected only a few times. It has no known antigen specificity. Base qualities are missing; no much larger clone stands one base away. This sample is drawn from a study of T cell responses to AZD1222 COVID-19 vaccine (dated by TCRdb to about 2021). For the study in its entirety: A total of just over 230 trial participants underwent TCR sequencing, of whom approximately 200 had received two doses of AZD1222 and about 26 had received two doses of the MenACWY control vaccine. Trial participants were enrolled by age into subgroups of 18-55, 56-69 and 70-plus years, and around 150, 28 and 57 TCR-sequenced participants, respectively, were included in these subgroups.

Study-level results and caveats: Vaccine-associated CD4 TCRs spanned the whole spike protein, with dominant responses in regions 160-218 and 743-854. The 56-69-year group was small, and its depth increase did not reach significance, likely because of low power. Participants were mostly white British and included more females than males, and it was suggested by the authors that clonal diversity may have been underestimated. Nearly half of unique spike-specific TCRs reportedly recognized epitopes outside regions mutated in the B.1.351 and B.1.1.7 variants. Spike-specific TCR breadth and depth rose significantly after two AZD1222 doses compared with day 0 and with MenACWY recipients. No day 14 peak-response samples were available, so repertoires were characterized only after the peak T cell response. Conclusions about previously exposed vaccinees are limited, since just 5 to 7 AZD1222 recipients were seropositive for SARS-CoV-2 at baseline.

The germline V gene (reference sequence) specifies SSHAT as CDR1 and FNYEAQ as CDR2. The CDR3, cysteine through phenylalanine, is 15 amino acids long. CDR3 DNA is the only sequence kept; it has 45 bases, read in frame from the first base. The CDR3 regions of human TCRbeta chains were subjected to immunosequencing. The paper's data handling went like this. Repertoire TCRs were matched against a reference library of SARS-CoV-2-specific TCRs generated with the MIRA antigen-specificity platform. Breadth was defined as the fraction of unique TCRs that were SARS-CoV-2-associated, and depth was defined as the fraction of total T cells that were SARS-CoV-2-associated. Using the MIRA data, every spike-specific TCR was mapped to the spike region that the TCR reacted to and assigned to either a CD4 or a CD8 class. Log10-transformed breadth and depth values were compared by one-way ANOVA with Sidak's multiple comparisons tests. This is the immuneACCESS table as TCRdb keeps it, with only in-frame sequences that have V and J called. A part of the clones is gone; compared with another copy, unresolved V genes explain less than half, and the rest is unexplained. The D gene and trimming were derived from the DNA, and the V and J assignments and clone size from that table. Across this sample there are roughly 80,000 clones, with 75% to 95% seen only once. Clones ranked in the top ten supply roughly 5.9% of the sample.

The intended sense of this specimen's time point label: about 28 days (+/-7) after the second vaccine dose. AZD1222 recipients whose second dose came at about 4 weeks and those whose second dose came at about 12 weeks were combined into one group, since spike-specific TCR depth and breadth did not differ between the two schedules. Vaccinee samples came from UK trials COV001 and COV002, including a single-blind randomized controlled phase 2/3 trial of AZD1222 (ChAdOx1 nCoV-19) in healthy adults. For TCRbeta chain sequencing, PBMC samples from trial participants were taken at day 0 and at day 28 after the second dose.

This sequence originates from an adult who received the AZD1222 COVID-19 vaccine. Here the sequenced sample was peripheral blood, taken 28 days after the second AZD1222 dose. The chain uses TRBV7-7 and TRBJ2-2; the junction holds 11 bases that match TRBD2. The sequence in DNA is TGTGCTAGCGCCACTGGACTAGCGGGCACCGGGGAGCTGTTTTTT. Its product reads: CASATGLAGTGELFF.